The clone carrying this T cell receptor (beta chain) was observed a few times. Germline-derived CDR1 and CDR2 are LGHNA and YSLEER. J gave up 8 bases and V 1 base, and 11 bases lay outside the gene matches. The CDR3 is 16 amino acids. The PCR contained 60 Vbeta and 13 Jbeta primers. Some clones are missing from TCRdb's copy, which holds only in-frame ones; the method was immunoSEQ multiplex PCR. The table shows roughly 93,000 clones, with about 70% occurring only once. The sample comes from a study of cytomegalovirus exposure and HLA in healthy donors. The TCR comes from a middle-aged man in good health and CMV-seronegative. The sequencing input was PBMCs. This chain uses TRBV4-3 with TRBJ2-1, with 7 bases identical to TRBD1. The CDR3 protein is CASSQVGAGDRYEQFF. In DNA, the CDR3 is TGCGCCAGCAGCCAAGTGGGGGCCGGGGACAGATATGAGCAGTTCTTC.